The TCR beta chain described here comes from a study of Siglec-9 on CD8 T cells in melanoma. In germline, CDR1 is SGHTA, CDR2 FQGNSA. The CDR3 contains 15 residues. Trimming removed 6 bases from V and 2 bases from J, with 15 bases in between. TCRdb's table, derived via immunoSEQ multiplex PCR, lists solely in-frame clones and lacks some. The sample gives some 37,000 clones, about 80% of which show up once; approximately 1.8% is in the top ten. The chain couples TRBV7-2 to TRBJ2-3; D unresolved. The clonotype originates from a human donor in good health. Sequencing was done on a sample of Siglec-9- CD8+ T cells sorted from blood. The CDR3 DNA reads as TGTGCCAGCAGTTCTGAAGGCGTAATCACAGATACGCAGTATTTT. Translated: CASSSEGVITDTQYF. Looking up the rest from reference TRBV7-2 and TRBJ2-3 gives the full variable domain: GAGVSQSPSNKVTEKGKDVELRCDPISGHTALYWYRQSLGQGLEFLIYFQGNSAPDKSGLPSDRFSAERTGGSVSTLTIQRTQQEDSAVYLCASSSEGVITDTQYFGPGTRLTVL.